This T cell receptor beta chain is from a study of response to subunit inactivated influenza vaccine. General study findings and limits: The study's authors posited that every seasonal influenza vaccination enlists few new T cells.

Via MiXCR, TCRdb re-called the RT-PCR reads, giving one row per CDR3 protein. The sample lists 650,000 to 800,000 distinct CDR3 sequences; approximately 17% were seen once. A few counts support this clonotype. The antigen is undetermined. The TCR comes from a man aged 50 or older who received an inactivated influenza vaccine. The specimen was PBMCs from blood, collected roughly 5 days after vaccination.

As DNA, the CDR3 is TGCAGTGCTAGAGTCGGTGGTGCGGGAGGGTTGTACGAGCAGTACTTC. It yields the protein CSARVGGAGGLYEQYF. The V and J genes are TRBV20-1 and TRBJ2-7; TRBD2 matches 9 bases. In germline, CDR1 is DFQATT, CDR2 SNEGSKA (reference sequence). Trimming took 1 base from V and 4 from J; bases not matched to a gene: 11. This CDR3 is built from 16 residues.